This TCR beta chain was identified in a study of T cell repertoires in cytomegalovirus infection. Germline V gene data show CDR1 as MNHEY and CDR2 as SMNVEV (reference sequence). The CDR3 extends over 13 amino acids. The V end lost 5 bases, the J end lost 5 bases, and 10 bases lay between the germline ends. Study results and caveats: Frequencies of public TCR beta families were cumulated, and this identified carriers of CMV plus the relevant HLA. Within the response measured ex vivo, HLA-C-restricted CMV-specific TCR beta clonotypes were dominant.

TCRdb analysed the reads with MiXCR anew, one entry per CDR3 protein. The sample carries about 600,000 distinct CDR3 sequences, approximately 24% recorded once. This clonotype was observed a single time. The antigen is not known. Specimen: CD8+ T cells from PBMCs. This TCR came from a human donor in good health (CMV status not recorded). Some clones in this sample may be carry-over from other donors' samples. The chain has TRBV27 and TRBJ2-1; a possible D gene is TRBD1 (5 bases). This CDR3 is CASSRRADNEQFF. CDR3 nucleotide sequence: TGTGCCAGCAGTCGCAGGGCCGACAATGAGCAGTTCTTC.